This T cell receptor (beta chain) comes out of a study of cytomegalovirus exposure and HLA in healthy donors. Of note for this clone: Antigen: not known.

Trimming removed 0 bases at V and 5 bases at J, with 8 bases between. The germline gives CDR1 ENHRY, CDR2 SYGVKD. This CDR3 spans 15 amino acids. Points from the study as a whole: According to the study, 160 or so TCR beta chains were cytomegalovirus-associated. Reports showed the classifier diagnosing cytomegalovirus status with high specificity and sensitivity. Despite most TCR sequences being rare, some public TCRs occurred in many donors. Upon later analysis, HLA-associated TCR beta chains proved more clonally expanded than other, equally common chains.

This PCR relied on a set of 60 Vbeta primers and 13 Jbeta primers. The assay was immunoSEQ multiplex PCR, and TCRdb's table has in-frame clones only and misses some. The table lists more than 140,000 clones, roughly 73% of them singletons. V is TRBV10-3 and J is TRBJ1-6, with TRBD1 as a possible D gene (5 bases). The sequence was obtained from a man aged 40-55 years in good health and CMV-seronegative. The sample was PBMCs. The CDR3 bases are TGTGCCATCAGTGAGTCGCAAGGGGATAATTCACCCCTCCACTTT. It yields the protein CAISESQGDNSPLHF.